What follows are 9 T cell receptor beta chains derived from one specimen sequenced in a study of T cells in Graves' hyperthyroidism and ophthalmopathy. Amplified TCR beta CDR3 regions derived from RNA transcripts. RT-PCR in the first round (using the HTBI primer set) targeted the TCR CDR3. Using its own MiXCR run on the multiplex PCR reads, TCRdb lists one record per CDR3 protein. The table lists 600,000 to 700,000 distinct CDR3 sequences, less than 45% of them singletons. Sequencing was performed on peripheral blood or thyroid tissue (not recorded which). The receptors were gathered from an adult man with Graves' disease, either hyperthyroidism or ophthalmopathy (not recorded which).

The chain recombines TRBV18 with TRBJ1-5; possible D gene TRBD1, 5 bases. Germline-derived CDR1 and CDR2 are KGHSH and LQKENI. The length of the CDR3 is 15 residues. The V gene lost 4 bases and the J gene lost 6 bases, with 16 bases spanning the gap. CDR3 protein: CASSRAGAGGQPQHF. The CDR3 nucleotides are TGTGCCAGCTCACGAGCAGGAGCCGGGGGTCAGCCCCAGCATTTT.

This clonotype was detected only a few times. The chain links TRBV12-3 or TRBV12-4 to TRBJ2-7; D remains ambiguous. The CDR3 is made up of 15 amino acids. Trimming took 3 bases from V and 3 from J, leaving 15 bases between them. For the CDR3, the DNA is TGTGCCAGCAGTTTGAATGCGCTAGTATTCTACGAGCAGTACTTC. Amino acids: CASSLNALVFYEQYF.

In the case of this clonotype: One base away lies a much larger clone, so this may be a sequencing read error. J is TRBJ1-4 and V is TRBV12-3 or TRBV12-4; D may be TRBD1 (6 bases). The length of the CDR3 is 14 residues. Trimming shortened V by 6 bases and J by 2 bases, and 10 bases separated the two germline ends. CDR3 sequence: CASRPTGTNEKLFF. The CDR3 coding sequence is TGTGCCAGCAGGCCTACAGGGACTAATGAAAAACTGTTTTTT.

This rearrangement joins TRBV11-2 to TRBJ2-7, with D possibly being TRBD1 (5 bases). V shed 3 bases and J shed 2 bases, with 14 bases lying between them. This CDR3 spans 15 amino acids. Germline CDR1 is SGHAT and CDR2 is FQNNGV. The DNA for the CDR3 is TGTGCCAGCAGCTTGGGCATCGACAGAACCTACGAGCAGTACTTC. Amino acids: CASSLGIDRTYEQYF.

This clonotype showed up just a few times. V and J are TRBV20-1 and TRBJ1-5; perhaps TRBD1 as D (5 bases). Per germline, CDR1 DFQATT and CDR2 SNEGSKA (reference sequence). V lost 0 bases to trimming and J lost 1 base, with 13 bases between them. The CDR3 is made up of 16 amino acids. Here the CDR3 reads CSARDQGAGSNQPQHF. The CDR3, as DNA: TGCAGTGCTAGAGATCAAGGGGCAGGGAGCAATCAGCCCCAGCATTTT.

The chain links TRBV2 to TRBJ2-1; perhaps TRBD2 as D (6 bases). The CDR3 length is 12 residues. V was clipped by 8 bases and J by 7 bases, with 12 bases between them. The germline CDR1 and CDR2 sequences are SNHLY and FYNNEI. CDR3 in DNA: TGTGCCAGCGGGAGCAGCGGGAATGAGCAGTTCTTC. Translated: CASGSSGNEQFF.

This clonotype has only one observation. V gene TRBV29-1 combines with J gene TRBJ1-2, with 10 bases aligning to TRBD1. Germline assignment: CDR1 SQVTM and CDR2 ANQGSEA. After removal of 7 bases from V and 8 bases from J, the junction contained 7 bases not matched to a gene. This CDR3 region has 12 residues. The chain's CDR3 is CSAGTGVEGYTF. The CDR3 coding sequence is TGCAGCGCCGGGACAGGGGTGGAAGGCTACACCTTC.

This clonotype was detected many times. CDR3 bases: TGTGCCAGCAGTGACGGACAGGGAGGGAATGAAAAACTGTTTTTT. Protein product: CASSDGQGGNEKLFF. The chain employs TRBV2 and TRBJ1-4; 8 bases match TRBD1. The CDR3 runs 15 residues. Per germline, CDR1 SNHLY and CDR2 FYNNEI. V lost 3 bases to trimming and J lost 5 bases; unmatched junction nucleotides: 5.

A word on this clonotype: Just one base apart from a much larger clone, this may be a read error. This sequence joins TRBV15 and TRBJ1-5, with D possibly matching TRBD1 (6 bases). The CDR3 covers 16 residues. V gave up 2 bases and J gave up 6 bases, with 17 bases separating them. Germline assignment: CDR1 LNHNV and CDR2 YYDKDF (reference sequence). The CDR3 here is CATSRLLGAGSQPQHF. The CDR3 bases are TGTGCCACCAGCAGACTCTTGGGGGCAGGGAGTCAGCCCCAGCATTTT.